This TCR beta chain emerged from a study of CD8 T cells in Susac syndrome. Worth noting for this clonotype: Its antigen is still unknown.

Germline CDR1 is SGHAT and CDR2 is FQNNGV. Trimming took 5 bases from V and 0 from J, leaving 8 bases between them. The CDR3 is 15 amino acids. The study's findings and limits: By the study's own acknowledgment, its TCR sequencing and HLA analysis included relatively few individuals.

cDNA came from approximately 0.5 to 1 ug RNA primed by random hexamers. The amplification used immunoSEQ multiplex PCR on TCR beta CDR3; it spanned 54 Vbeta and 13 Jbeta. Each CDR3 protein gets one entry after TCRdb re-called the immunoSEQ multiplex PCR reads with MiXCR. The table has about 180,000 distinct CDR3 sequences, around 94% seen once; the top ten hold 0.12%. The patients with Susac syndrome were individuals who fulfilled the recently defined diagnostic criteria for disease that was either definite or probable. The chain combines TRBV11-2 with TRBJ2-6; D is uncertain. The TCR originated in a human donor with Susac syndrome. Sequenced sample: CD4+ T cells from PBMCs. CDR3 loop: CASSPSFSGANVLTF. As DNA, the CDR3 is TGTGCCAGCAGCCCTTCGTTCTCTGGGGCCAACGTCCTGACTTTC.